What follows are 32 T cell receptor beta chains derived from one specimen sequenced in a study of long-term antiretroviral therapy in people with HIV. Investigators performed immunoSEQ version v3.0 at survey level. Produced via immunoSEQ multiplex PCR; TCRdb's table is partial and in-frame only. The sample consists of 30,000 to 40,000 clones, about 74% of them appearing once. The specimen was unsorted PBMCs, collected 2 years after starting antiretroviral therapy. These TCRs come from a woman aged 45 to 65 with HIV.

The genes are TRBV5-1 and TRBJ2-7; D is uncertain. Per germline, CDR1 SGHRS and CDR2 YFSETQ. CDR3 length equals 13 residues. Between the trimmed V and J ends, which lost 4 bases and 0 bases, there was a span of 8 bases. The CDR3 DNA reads TGCGCCAGCAGCCCCGACGGCTCCTACGAGCAGTACGTC. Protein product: CASSPDGSYEQYV.

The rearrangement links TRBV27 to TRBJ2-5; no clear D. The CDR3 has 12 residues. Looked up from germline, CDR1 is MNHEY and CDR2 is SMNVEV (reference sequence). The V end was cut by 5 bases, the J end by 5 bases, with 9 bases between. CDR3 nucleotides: TGTGCCAGCAGTCTAATGGGTGAGACCCAGTACTTC. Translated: CASSLMGETQYF.

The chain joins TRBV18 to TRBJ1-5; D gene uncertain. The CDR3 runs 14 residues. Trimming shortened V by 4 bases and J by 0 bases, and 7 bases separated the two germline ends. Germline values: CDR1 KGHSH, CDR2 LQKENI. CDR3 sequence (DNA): TGTGCCAGCTCACAATCCTATAGCAATCAGCCCCAGCATTTT. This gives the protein CASSQSYSNQPQHF. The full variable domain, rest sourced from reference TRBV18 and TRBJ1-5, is NAGVMQNPRHLVRRRGQEARLRCSPMKGHSHVYWYRQLPEEGLKFMVYLQKENIIDESGMPKERFSAEFPKEGPSILRIQQVVRGDSAAYFCASSQSYSNQPQHFGDGTRLSIL.

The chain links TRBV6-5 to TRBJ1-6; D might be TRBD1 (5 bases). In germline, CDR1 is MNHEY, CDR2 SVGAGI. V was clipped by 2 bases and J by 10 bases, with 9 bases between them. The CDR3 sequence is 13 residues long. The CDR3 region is CASSYMGDSPLHF. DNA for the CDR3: TGTGCCAGCAGTTACATGGGGGACTCACCCCTCCACTTT.

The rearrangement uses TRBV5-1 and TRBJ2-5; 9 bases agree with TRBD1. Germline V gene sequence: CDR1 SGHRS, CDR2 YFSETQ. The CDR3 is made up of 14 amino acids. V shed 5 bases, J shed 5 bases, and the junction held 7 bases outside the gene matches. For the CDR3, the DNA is TGCGCCAGCAGGGACACAGGGGGCGGGGAGACCCAGTACTTC. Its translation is CASRDTGGGETQYF.

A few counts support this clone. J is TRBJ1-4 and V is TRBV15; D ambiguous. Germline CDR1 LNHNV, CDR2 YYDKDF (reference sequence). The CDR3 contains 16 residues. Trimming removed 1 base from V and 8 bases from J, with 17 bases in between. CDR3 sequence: CATSRGSTGLNEKLFF. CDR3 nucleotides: TGTGCCACCAGCAGAGGAAGTACGGGTTTAAACGAAAAACTGTTTTTT.

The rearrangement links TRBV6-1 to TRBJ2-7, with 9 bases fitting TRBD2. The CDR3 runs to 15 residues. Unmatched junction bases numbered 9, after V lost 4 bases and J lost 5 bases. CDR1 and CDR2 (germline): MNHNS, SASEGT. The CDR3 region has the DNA TGTGCCAGCAGTGGTGTAGCGGGGGTTCGCAACGAGCAGTACTTC. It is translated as CASSGVAGVRNEQYF.

CDR3 loop: CASSRQTASGNTIYF. CDR3 DNA: TGTGCCAGCAGCCGTCAGACGGCCTCTGGAAACACCATATATTTT. This rearrangement joins TRBV6-5 to TRBJ1-3; D is unresolved. V lost 6 bases to trimming and J lost 0 bases, with 12 bases between them. The CDR3 spans 15 residues. CDR1 is MNHEY and CDR2 is SVGAGI in the germline V gene.

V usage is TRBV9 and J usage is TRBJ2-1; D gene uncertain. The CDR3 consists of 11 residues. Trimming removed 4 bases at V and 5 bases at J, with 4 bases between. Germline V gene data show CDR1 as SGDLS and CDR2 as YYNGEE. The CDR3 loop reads CASSPHNEQFF. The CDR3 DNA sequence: TGTGCCAGCAGCCCTCACAATGAGCAGTTCTTC.

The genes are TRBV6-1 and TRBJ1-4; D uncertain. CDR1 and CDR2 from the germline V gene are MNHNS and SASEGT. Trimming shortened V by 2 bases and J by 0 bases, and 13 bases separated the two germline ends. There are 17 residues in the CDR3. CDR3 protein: CASSELVGGATNEKLFF. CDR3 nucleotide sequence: TGTGCCAGCAGTGAACTGGTGGGAGGAGCAACTAATGAAAAACTGTTTTTT.

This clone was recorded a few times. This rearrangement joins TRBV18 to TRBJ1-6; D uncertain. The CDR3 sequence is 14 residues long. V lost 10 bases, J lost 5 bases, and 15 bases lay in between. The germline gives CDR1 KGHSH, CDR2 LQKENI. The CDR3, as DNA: TGTGCCACCTCTATGACGGCTGATAATTCACCCCTCCACTTT. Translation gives CATSMTADNSPLHF.

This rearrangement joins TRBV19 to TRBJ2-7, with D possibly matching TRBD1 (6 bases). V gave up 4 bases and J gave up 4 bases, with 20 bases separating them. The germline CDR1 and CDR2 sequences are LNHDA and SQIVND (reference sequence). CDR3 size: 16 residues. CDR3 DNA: TGTGCCAGTAGTACCCCCGGGACACCCGGTTGGTACGAGCAGTACGTC. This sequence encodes CASSTPGTPGWYEQYV.

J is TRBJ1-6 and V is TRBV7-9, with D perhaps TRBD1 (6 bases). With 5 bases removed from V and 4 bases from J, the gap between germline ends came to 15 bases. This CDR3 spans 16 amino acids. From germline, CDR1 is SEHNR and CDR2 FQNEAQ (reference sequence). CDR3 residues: CASSQGSGFYNSPLHF. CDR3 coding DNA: TGTGCCAGCAGCCAGGGGAGCGGGTTTTATAATTCACCCCTCCACTTT.

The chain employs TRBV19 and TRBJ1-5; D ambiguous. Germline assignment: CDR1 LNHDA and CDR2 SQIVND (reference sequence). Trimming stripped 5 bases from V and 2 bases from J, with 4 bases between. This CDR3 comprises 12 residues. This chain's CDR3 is CASSLGNQPQHF. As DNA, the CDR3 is TGTGCCAGTAGTTTAGGCAATCAGCCCCAGCATTTT.

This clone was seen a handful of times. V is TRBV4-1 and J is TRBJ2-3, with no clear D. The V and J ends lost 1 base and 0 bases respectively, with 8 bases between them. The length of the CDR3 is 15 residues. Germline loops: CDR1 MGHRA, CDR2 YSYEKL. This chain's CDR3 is CASSQGTYSTDTQYF. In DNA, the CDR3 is TGCGCCAGCAGCCAAGGGACGTATAGCACAGATACGCAGTATTTT.

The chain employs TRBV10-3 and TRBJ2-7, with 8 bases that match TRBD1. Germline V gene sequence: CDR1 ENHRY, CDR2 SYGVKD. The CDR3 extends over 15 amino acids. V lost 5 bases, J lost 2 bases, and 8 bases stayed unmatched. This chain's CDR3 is CAISSGQGYTYEQYF. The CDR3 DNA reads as TGTGCCATCAGTTCCGGACAGGGATACACCTACGAGCAGTACTTC.

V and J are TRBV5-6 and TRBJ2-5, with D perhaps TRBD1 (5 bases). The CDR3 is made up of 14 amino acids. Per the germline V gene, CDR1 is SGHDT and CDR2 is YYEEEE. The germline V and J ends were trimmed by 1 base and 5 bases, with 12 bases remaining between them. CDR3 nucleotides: TGTGCCAGCAGCTTGACCGCCCCAGGGGAGACCCAGTACTTC. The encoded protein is CASSLTAPGETQYF.

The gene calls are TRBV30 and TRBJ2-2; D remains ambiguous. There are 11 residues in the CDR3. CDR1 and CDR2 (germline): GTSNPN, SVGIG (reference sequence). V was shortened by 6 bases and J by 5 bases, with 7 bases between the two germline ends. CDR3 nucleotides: TGTGCCTGCCGCCTTACCGGGGAGCTGTTTTTT. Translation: CACRLTGELFF.

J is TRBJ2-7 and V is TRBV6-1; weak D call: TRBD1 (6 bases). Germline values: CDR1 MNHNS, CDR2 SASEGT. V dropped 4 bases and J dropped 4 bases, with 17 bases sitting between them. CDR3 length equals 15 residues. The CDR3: CASSADWQGWYEQYV. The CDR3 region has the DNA TGTGCCAGCAGTGCGGACTGGCAGGGGTGGTACGAGCAGTACGTC.

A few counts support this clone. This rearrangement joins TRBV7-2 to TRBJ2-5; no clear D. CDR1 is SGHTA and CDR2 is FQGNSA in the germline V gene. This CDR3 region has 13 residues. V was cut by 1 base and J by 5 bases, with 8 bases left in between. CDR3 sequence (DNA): TGTGCCAGCAGCTTAGGTGCCCAGGAGACCCAGTACTTC. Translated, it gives CASSLGAQETQYF. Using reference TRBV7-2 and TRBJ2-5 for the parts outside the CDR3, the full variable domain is GAGVSQSPSNKVTEKGKDVELRCDPISGHTALYWYRQSLGQGLEFLIYFQGNSAPDKSGLPSDRFSAERTGGSVSTLTIQRTQQEDSAVYLCASSLGAQETQYFGPGTRLLVL.

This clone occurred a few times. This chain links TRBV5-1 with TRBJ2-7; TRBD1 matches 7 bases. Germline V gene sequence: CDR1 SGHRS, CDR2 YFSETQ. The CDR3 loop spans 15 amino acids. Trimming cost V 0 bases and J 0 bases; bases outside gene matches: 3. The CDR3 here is CASSLEGQSSYEQYF. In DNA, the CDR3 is TGCGCCAGCAGCTTGGAGGGACAGAGCTCCTACGAGCAGTACTTC. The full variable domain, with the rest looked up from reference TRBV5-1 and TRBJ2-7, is KAGVTQTPRYLIKTRGQQVTLSCSPISGHRSVSWYQQTPGQGLQFLFEYFSETQRNKGNFPGRFSGRQFSNSRSEMNVSTLELGDSALYLCASSLEGQSSYEQYFGPGTRLTVT.

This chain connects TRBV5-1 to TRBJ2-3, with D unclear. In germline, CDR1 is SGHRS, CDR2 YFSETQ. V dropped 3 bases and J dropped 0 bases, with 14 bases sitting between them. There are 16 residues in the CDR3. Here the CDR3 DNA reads TGCGCCAGCAGCTCCCGCTCCGGGTTTAGCACAGATACGCAGTATTTT. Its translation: CASSSRSGFSTDTQYF.

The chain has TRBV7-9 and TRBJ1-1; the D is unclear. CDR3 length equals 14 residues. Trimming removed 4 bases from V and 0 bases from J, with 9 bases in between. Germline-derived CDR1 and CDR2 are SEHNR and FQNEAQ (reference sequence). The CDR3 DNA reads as TGTGCCAGCAGCTATAATTCCATGAACACTGAAGCTTTCTTT. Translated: CASSYNSMNTEAFF.

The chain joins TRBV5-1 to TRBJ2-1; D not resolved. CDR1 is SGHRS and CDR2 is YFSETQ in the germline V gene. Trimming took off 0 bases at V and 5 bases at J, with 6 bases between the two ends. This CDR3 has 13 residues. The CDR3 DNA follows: TGCGCCAGCAGCTTGGGAGGACACAATGAGCAGTTCTTC. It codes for CASSLGGHNEQFF. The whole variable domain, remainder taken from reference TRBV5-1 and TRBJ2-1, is KAGVTQTPRYLIKTRGQQVTLSCSPISGHRSVSWYQQTPGQGLQFLFEYFSETQRNKGNFPGRFSGRQFSNSRSEMNVSTLELGDSALYLCASSLGGHNEQFFGPGTRLTVL.

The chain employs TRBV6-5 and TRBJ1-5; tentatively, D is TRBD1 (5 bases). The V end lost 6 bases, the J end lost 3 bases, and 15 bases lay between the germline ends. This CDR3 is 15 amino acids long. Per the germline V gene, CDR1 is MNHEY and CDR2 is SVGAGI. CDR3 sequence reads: CASSISGKYNQPQHF. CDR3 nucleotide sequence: TGTGCCAGCAGCATATCAGGGAAATACAATCAGCCCCAGCATTTT.

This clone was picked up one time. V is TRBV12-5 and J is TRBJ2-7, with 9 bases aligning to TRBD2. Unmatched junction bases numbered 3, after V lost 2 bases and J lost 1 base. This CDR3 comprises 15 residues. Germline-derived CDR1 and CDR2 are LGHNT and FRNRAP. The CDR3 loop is CASGLNLAGSYEQYV. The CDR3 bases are TGTGCTAGTGGTTTGAATCTAGCGGGATCCTACGAGCAGTACGTC.

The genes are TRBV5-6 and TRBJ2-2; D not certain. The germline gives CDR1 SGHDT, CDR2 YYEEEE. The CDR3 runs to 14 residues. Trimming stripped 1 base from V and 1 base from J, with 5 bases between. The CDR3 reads CASSLLRNTGELFF. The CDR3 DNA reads TGTGCCAGCAGCTTGTTGCGGAACACCGGGGAGCTGTTTTTT.

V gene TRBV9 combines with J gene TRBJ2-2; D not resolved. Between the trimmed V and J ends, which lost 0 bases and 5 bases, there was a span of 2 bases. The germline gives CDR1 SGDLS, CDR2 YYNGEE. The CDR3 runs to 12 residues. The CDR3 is CASSVGTGELFF. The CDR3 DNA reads TGTGCCAGCAGCGTAGGAACCGGGGAGCTGTTTTTT.

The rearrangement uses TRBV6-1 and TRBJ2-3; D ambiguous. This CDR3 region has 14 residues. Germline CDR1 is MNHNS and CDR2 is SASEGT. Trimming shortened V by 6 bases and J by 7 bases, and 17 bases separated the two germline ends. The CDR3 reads CASRATGVHYTQYF. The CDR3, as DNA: TGTGCCAGCAGGGCAACGGGCGTTCACTATACGCAGTATTTT.

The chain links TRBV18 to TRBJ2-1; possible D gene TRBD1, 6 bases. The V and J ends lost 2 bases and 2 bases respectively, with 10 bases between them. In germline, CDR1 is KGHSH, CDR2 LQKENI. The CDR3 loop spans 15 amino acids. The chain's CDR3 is CASSPGQSAYNEQFF. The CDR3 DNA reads TGTGCCAGCTCACCAGGACAGTCAGCCTACAATGAGCAGTTCTTC.

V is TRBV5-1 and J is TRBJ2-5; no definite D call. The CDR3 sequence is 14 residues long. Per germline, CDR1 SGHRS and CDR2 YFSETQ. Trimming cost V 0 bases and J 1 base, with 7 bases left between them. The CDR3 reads CASSLGAAQETQYF. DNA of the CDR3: TGCGCCAGCAGCTTGGGTGCGGCCCAAGAGACCCAGTACTTC.

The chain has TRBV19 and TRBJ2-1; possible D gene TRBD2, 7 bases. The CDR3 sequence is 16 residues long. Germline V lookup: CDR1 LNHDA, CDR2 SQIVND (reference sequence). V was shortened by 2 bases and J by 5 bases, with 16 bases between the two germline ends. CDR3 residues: CASSIRGGAGNNEQFF. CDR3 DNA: TGTGCCAGTAGTATAAGAGGGGGGGCCGGTAACAATGAGCAGTTCTTC.